Below are 29 T cell receptor beta chains sequenced from a single sample in a study of neurological immune-mediated disorders. One entry per CDR3 protein, called by TCRdb with MiXCR from the 5' RACE reads. The data hold 65,000 to 85,000 distinct CDR3 sequences, with 3.2% observed a single time. Sequencing input: PBMCs. These receptors were collected from a woman in her fifties or sixties with multiple sclerosis.

This clonotype was found many times. This chain joins TRBV25-1 and TRBJ2-7, with 9 bases matching TRBD1. With 5 bases clipped from V and 4 bases from J, the junction kept 3 bases outside the gene matches. Germline-derived CDR1 and CDR2 are MGHDK and SYGVNS. The CDR3 loop spans 13 amino acids. The CDR3 is CASSRDRGYEQYF. The DNA for the CDR3 is TGTGCCAGCAGTAGAGACAGGGGGTACGAGCAGTACTTC.

This clonotype was seen many times. The chain joins TRBV20-1 to TRBJ1-1; perhaps TRBD1 as D (5 bases). V gave up 3 bases and J gave up 1 base, with 12 bases separating them. The CDR3 is 14 residues long. CDR1 DFQATT and CDR2 SNEGSKA come from the germline V gene (reference sequence). The CDR3 DNA follows: TGCAGTGCTAGTAGGGGCCTTGGGAACACTGAAGCTTTCTTT. It translates to CSASRGLGNTEAFF.

This clonotype occurred many times. The J gene is TRBJ2-5, the V gene TRBV5-1; 7 bases match TRBD2. Germline loops: CDR1 SGHRS, CDR2 YFSETQ. The CDR3 length is 14 residues. Trimming removed 4 bases from V and 5 bases from J; junction bases left unmatched: 8. The CDR3 sequence: CASSPLSGLETQYF. CDR3 DNA sequence: TGCGCCAGCAGCCCTCTTAGCGGGTTGGAGACCCAGTACTTC. Using reference TRBV5-1 and TRBJ2-5 for the parts outside the CDR3, the full variable domain is KAGVTQTPRYLIKTRGQQVTLSCSPISGHRSVSWYQQTPGQGLQFLFEYFSETQRNKGNFPGRFSGRQFSNSRSEMNVSTLELGDSALYLCASSPLSGLETQYFGPGTRLLVL.

On this clonotype itself: This may be a read error: a much more frequent sequence differs by one nucleotide. The rearrangement joins TRBV20-1 to TRBJ1-2; 7 bases line up with TRBD1. This CDR3 spans 12 amino acids. The germline V gene encodes CDR1 DFQATT and CDR2 SNEGSKA (reference sequence). CDR3 residues: CSDRGQVHGYTF. In nucleotides, the CDR3 is TGCAGTGATAGAGGACAGGTCCATGGCTACACCTTC.

This clonotype was detected ten times or more. The chain combines TRBV20-1 with TRBJ2-7, with 8 bases matching TRBD2. The V segment lost 1 base and the J segment 0 bases; nucleotides outside the gene matches: 5. The CDR3 totals 15 residues. CDR1 and CDR2 (germline): DFQATT, SNEGSKA (reference sequence). The CDR3 bases are TGCAGTGCTAGAGTCTCCGGGACTAGCTCCTACGAGCAGTACTTC. As protein: CSARVSGTSSYEQYF.

This clonotype was counted ten times or more. The chain carries TRBV4-2 and TRBJ1-2, with D perhaps matching TRBD1 (5 bases). Germline values: CDR1 LGHNA, CDR2 YNFKEQ. Trimming removed 0 bases from V and 2 bases from J, with 10 bases in between. The CDR3 loop spans 15 amino acids. Here the CDR3 reads CASSQEGNRNYGYTF. The CDR3 DNA is TGTGCCAGCAGCCAAGAGGGGAACAGGAACTATGGCTACACCTTC.

This clonotype has a count of ten or more. The rearrangement links TRBV5-1 to TRBJ1-5, with 8 bases identical to TRBD1. This CDR3 has 15 amino acids. The trim removed 2 bases at V and 6 bases at J, leaving 7 bases unmatched. The germline CDR1 and CDR2 sequences are SGHRS and YFSETQ. CDR3 bases: TGCGCCAGCAGCTTTAATACAGGGGGAGTTCAGCCCCAGCATTTT. Translation: CASSFNTGGVQPQHF.

This clonotype was counted many times. The chain recombines TRBV10-3 with TRBJ1-1; a possible D gene is TRBD1 (5 bases). This CDR3 comprises 15 residues. In germline, CDR1 is ENHRY, CDR2 SYGVKD. Trimming pared 3 bases from V and 2 bases from J, leaving 13 bases between. CDR3 in amino acids: CAISDGTQINTEAFF. CDR3 nucleotides: TGTGCCATCAGTGATGGGACCCAAATAAACACTGAAGCTTTCTTT.

In its sample, this clonotype was seen many times. The chain carries TRBV6-5 and TRBJ1-2; D unresolved. The CDR3 length is 15 residues. Trimming removed 0 bases from V and 4 bases from J, with 12 bases in between. Germline CDR1 and CDR2: MNHEY and SVGAGI. Here the CDR3 reads CASSYSNAFLYGYTF. The CDR3 DNA follows: TGTGCCAGCAGTTACTCGAATGCGTTTCTCTATGGCTACACCTTC.

This clonotype was picked up many times. The chain has TRBV5-1 and TRBJ2-1; the match to TRBD1 covers 9 bases. This CDR3 has 22 amino acids. Germline CDR1 is SGHRS and CDR2 is YFSETQ. V gave up 2 bases and J gave up 0 bases; unmatched junction bases: 21. This CDR3 reads CASSFRPPRTGDRLSSYNEQFF. CDR3 sequence (DNA): TGCGCCAGCAGCTTTCGGCCCCCCAGGACAGGGGATCGACTGAGCTCCTACAATGAGCAGTTCTTC.

Ten or more counts support this clonotype. V usage is TRBV20-1 and J usage is TRBJ2-3, with 7 bases identical to TRBD1. V was pared by 3 bases and J by 5 bases, with 5 bases of the junction left unmatched. Per germline, CDR1 DFQATT and CDR2 SNEGSKA (reference sequence). The CDR3 length is 13 residues. In nucleotides, the CDR3 is TGCAGTGCTAGGGTCACAGGGGAAGATACGCAGTATTTT. Amino acid sequence: CSARVTGEDTQYF.

Ten or more counts support this clonotype. V gene TRBV20-1 combines with J gene TRBJ1-5; D might be TRBD1 (5 bases). From germline, CDR1 is DFQATT and CDR2 SNEGSKA (reference sequence). CDR3 length: 14 amino acids. Trimming stripped 1 base from V and 0 bases from J, with 7 bases between. DNA for the CDR3: TGCAGTGCTAGAGCAGGGTATAGCAATCAGCCCCAGCATTTT. This codes for CSARAGYSNQPQHF.

The table lists this clonotype with many counts. The CDR3 here is CASSLEQGSDTQYF. Written as DNA, the CDR3 is TGCGCCAGCAGCTTGGAGCAGGGGTCAGATACGCAGTATTTT. V gene TRBV5-1 combines with J gene TRBJ2-3; a weak D match, TRBD1 (6 bases). The CDR3 length is 14 residues. Germline CDR1 and CDR2: SGHRS and YFSETQ. The V and J ends lost 0 bases and 4 bases respectively, with 9 bases between them.

In its sample, this clonotype was seen many times. This chain connects TRBV18 to TRBJ2-5; TRBD1 or TRBD2 may be the D gene (5 bases each). Germline lookup yields CDR1 KGHSH and CDR2 LQKENI. The V and J ends lost 3 bases and 3 bases respectively, with 11 bases between them. The CDR3 runs to 14 residues. CDR3 DNA sequence: TGTGCCAGCTCACCCTTTGGGACGGAAGAGACCCAGTACTTC. It translates to CASSPFGTEETQYF.

This clonotype was counted ten times or more. The chain joins TRBV5-1 to TRBJ1-4, with D perhaps matching TRBD1 (5 bases). This CDR3 has 15 residues. Trimming took off 0 bases at V and 7 bases at J, with 13 bases between the two ends. Germline-derived CDR1 and CDR2 are SGHRS and YFSETQ. CDR3: CASSLGQPNGEKLFF. The CDR3 nucleotides read TGCGCCAGCAGCTTGGGACAGCCAAACGGTGAAAAACTGTTTTTT.

Ten or more counts support this clonotype. J is TRBJ1-5 and V is TRBV19; maybe TRBD1 (6 bases). V was clipped by 7 bases and J by 2 bases, with 12 bases between them. Germline V CDR1 and CDR2: LNHDA, SQIVND (reference sequence). The CDR3 runs to 14 residues. The CDR3 nucleotides read TGTGCCAGTACATGGGGGCAGGGCAATCAGCCCCAGCATTTT. This sequence encodes CASTWGQGNQPQHF.

In this sample, this clonotype turned up many times. CDR3 sequence: CASSFLAAGAYNEQFF. In nucleotides, the CDR3 is TGTGCCAGCAGCTTCCTCGCAGCGGGGGCCTACAATGAGCAGTTCTTC. V and J are TRBV11-1 and TRBJ2-1, with TRBD2 identical over 8 bases. The CDR3 length is 16 residues. CDR1 is SGHAT, CDR2 FQDESV, per germline (reference sequence). V dropped 3 bases and J dropped 2; count of bases not matched to a gene: 6. Using reference TRBV11-1 and TRBJ2-1 for the parts outside the CDR3, the full variable domain is EAEVAQSPRYKITEKSQAVAFWCDPISGHATLYWYRQILGQGPELLVQFQDESVVDDSQLPKDRFSAERLKGVDSTLKIQPAELGDSAMYLCASSFLAAGAYNEQFFGPGTRLTVL.

This clonotype was found many times. The chain carries TRBV5-4 and TRBJ2-2; a possible D gene is TRBD2 (5 bases). The V and J ends lost 1 base and 5 bases respectively, with 18 bases between them. There are 17 residues in the CDR3. Germline lookup yields CDR1 SGHNT and CDR2 YYREEE (reference sequence). CDR3 residues: CASSLLLSGDWTGELFF. CDR3 sequence (DNA): TGTGCCAGCAGCTTGCTGCTCAGCGGTGATTGGACCGGGGAGCTGTTTTTT.

This clonotype was detected ten times or more. The chain has TRBV27 and TRBJ2-7, with D unclear. This CDR3 region has 13 residues. Germline CDR1 reads MNHEY; CDR2 reads SMNVEV (reference sequence). Trimming removed 2 bases at V and 2 bases at J, with 7 bases between. The CDR3, as DNA: TGTGCCAGCAGTTTAGGGGTTGCCTACGAGCAGTACTTC. Translating it yields CASSLGVAYEQYF.

This clonotype was found many times. The chain links TRBV10-3 to TRBJ1-1; a weak D match, TRBD1 (5 bases). The V end was cut by 6 bases, the J end by 1 base, with 6 bases between. Germline lookup yields CDR1 ENHRY and CDR2 SYGVKD. The CDR3 loop spans 12 amino acids. In nucleotides, the CDR3 is TGTGCCATCAGAGGACAGAACACTGAAGCTTTCTTT. As protein: CAIRGQNTEAFF.

This clonotype appeared many times. The gene calls are TRBV15 and TRBJ2-7; possibly TRBD2 for D (6 bases). V was cut by 0 bases and J by 12 bases, with 15 bases left in between. Per the germline V gene, CDR1 is LNHNV and CDR2 is YYDKDF (reference sequence). The CDR3 is 13 amino acids. The CDR3 DNA sequence: TGTGCCACCAGCAGAGAGCCCAGACTAGAGAGGTACTTC. Translation gives CATSREPRLERYF. Using reference TRBV15 and TRBJ2-7 for the parts outside the CDR3, the full variable domain is DAMVIQNPRYQVTQFGKPVTLSCSQTLNHNVMYWYQQKSSQAPKLLFHYYDKDFNNEADTPDNFQSRRPNTSFCFLDIRSPGLGDTAMYLCATSREPRLERYFGPGTRLTVT.

This clonotype was seen repeatedly, ten times or more. The chain recombines TRBV7-9 with TRBJ1-1, with D possibly matching TRBD1 (6 bases). Germline CDR1 reads SEHNR; CDR2 reads FQNEAQ (reference sequence). This CDR3 is 12 amino acids long. Trimming pared 6 bases from V and 8 bases from J, leaving 13 bases between. The CDR3 nucleotides read TGTGCCAGCAGTCCTCGCAGGGGAGAAGCTTTCTTT. Amino acid sequence: CASSPRRGEAFF.

This clonotype was counted ten times or more. The chain links TRBV28 to TRBJ1-6, with TRBD1 as a possible D gene (5 bases). Germline assignment: CDR1 MDHEN and CDR2 SYDVKM. The CDR3 totals 15 residues. V dropped 6 bases and J dropped 2 bases, with 11 bases sitting between them. Written as DNA, the CDR3 is TGTGCCAGCAGCGCCGGGACCCCCTATAATTCACCCCTCCACTTT. Translation gives CASSAGTPYNSPLHF.

This clonotype was seen ten or more times. The V and J genes are TRBV5-1 and TRBJ2-1, with 8 bases that match TRBD1. Germline values: CDR1 SGHRS, CDR2 YFSETQ. V trimming: 4 bases; J trimming: 7 bases; junction bases outside the gene matches: 10. The CDR3 sequence is 15 residues long. CDR3 in amino acids: CASSDYRGDLNEQFF. The CDR3 DNA is TGCGCCAGCAGCGATTACAGGGGGGACCTGAATGAGCAGTTCTTC.

This clonotype was recorded at least ten times. This chain joins TRBV5-5 and TRBJ2-3; D uncertain. With 5 bases removed from V and 8 bases from J, the gap between germline ends came to 15 bases. The germline V gene encodes CDR1 SGHKS and CDR2 YYEKEE (reference sequence). This CDR3 spans 13 amino acids. The CDR3 DNA is TGTGCCAGCAGGCCAGACTGGACGGGTACGCAGTATTTT. This encodes CASRPDWTGTQYF.

This clonotype came up many times. This sequence joins TRBV5-1 and TRBJ2-1; D is unresolved. Trimming stripped 4 bases from V and 0 bases from J, with 5 bases between. There are 13 residues in the CDR3. Germline CDR1 SGHRS, CDR2 YFSETQ. The CDR3 DNA reads as TGCGCCAGCAGCCGGAGCTCCTACAATGAGCAGTTCTTC. Translation gives CASSRSSYNEQFF.

This clonotype has at least ten counts. CDR3 bases: TGTGCCAGCCGTCCCCCTGGACTAGCGGATAACAATGAGCAGTTCTTC. It specifies CASRPPGLADNNEQFF. The chain couples TRBV12-3 or TRBV12-4 to TRBJ2-1; 10 bases line up with TRBD2. The CDR3 contains 16 residues. Germline trimming cut 8 bases from V and 5 bases from J; bases unmatched to any gene: 12.

This clonotype was observed many times. The genes are TRBV7-8 and TRBJ2-2; D remains unclear. Germline V gene data show CDR1 as SGHVS and CDR2 as FQNEAQ. V dropped 5 bases and J dropped 7 bases, with 14 bases sitting between them. This CDR3 spans 14 amino acids. The CDR3 here is CASSADFRRGELFF. The CDR3, as DNA: TGTGCCAGCAGCGCTGACTTCCGTCGCGGGGAGCTGTTTTTT.

This clonotype has ten or more counts. This chain links TRBV9 with TRBJ1-5; D gene ambiguous. V lost 0 bases to trimming and J lost 1 base, with 8 bases between them. Germline CDR1 reads SGDLS; CDR2 reads YYNGEE. The CDR3 is 15 residues long. The CDR3 is CASSVGGQSNQPQHF. For the CDR3, the DNA is TGTGCCAGCAGCGTAGGCGGCCAGAGCAATCAGCCCCAGCATTTT.